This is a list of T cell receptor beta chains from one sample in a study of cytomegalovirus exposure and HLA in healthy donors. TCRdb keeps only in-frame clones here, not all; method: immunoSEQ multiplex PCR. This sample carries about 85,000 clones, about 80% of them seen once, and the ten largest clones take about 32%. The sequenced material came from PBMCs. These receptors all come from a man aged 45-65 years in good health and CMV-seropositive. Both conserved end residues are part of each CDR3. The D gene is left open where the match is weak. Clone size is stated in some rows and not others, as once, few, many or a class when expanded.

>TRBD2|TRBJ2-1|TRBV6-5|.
CASSALAGGSNEQFF
TGTGCCAGCAGTGCCCTGGCGGGAGGAAGCAATGAGCAGTTCTTC
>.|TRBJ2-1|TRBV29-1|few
CSVEDWLTGDPGSYNEQFF
TGCAGCGTTGAAGATTGGTTGACGGGGGACCCCGGCTCCTACAATGAGCAGTTCTTC
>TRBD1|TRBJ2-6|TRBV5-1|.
CASSSWTGELYGGANVLTF
TGCGCCAGCAGCAGCTGGACAGGCGAGCTTTACGGTGGGGCCAACGTCCTGACTTTC
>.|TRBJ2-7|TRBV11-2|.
CASSLTRQTYEQYF
TGTGCCAGCAGCCTAACGCGGCAGACCTACGAGCAGTACTTC
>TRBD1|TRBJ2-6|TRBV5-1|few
CASSGTGGQRLSSGANVLTF
TGCGCCAGCAGCGGGACAGGGGGTCAGAGGCTTTCTTCTGGGGCCAACGTCCTGACTTTC
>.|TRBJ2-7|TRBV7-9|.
CASSSALVDVTEQYF
TGTGCCAGCAGCTCCGCACTAGTTGATGTCACCGAGCAGTACTTC
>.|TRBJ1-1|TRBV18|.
CASSPGHQGTEAFF
TGTGCCAGCTCACCCGGGCACCAGGGTACTGAAGCTTTCTTT
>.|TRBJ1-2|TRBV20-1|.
CSAPWGGGYTF
TGCAGTGCGCCCTGGGGGGGTGGCTACACCTTC
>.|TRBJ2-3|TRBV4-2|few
CASSQLGGTDTQYF
TGTGCCAGCAGCCAGCTGGGAGGCACAGATACGCAGTATTTT
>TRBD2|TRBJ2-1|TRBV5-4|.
CASSLLAGVYSEQFF
TGTGCCAGCAGCCTACTAGCGGGAGTGTATAGTGAGCAGTTCTTC
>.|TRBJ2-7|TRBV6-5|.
CASSYSRRDSNYEQYF
TGTGCCAGCAGTTACTCAAGGCGGGACTCGAACTACGAGCAGTACTTC
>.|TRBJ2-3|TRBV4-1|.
CASSNGHQPTDTQYF
TGCGCCAGCAGCAACGGACACCAACCCACAGATACGCAGTATTTT
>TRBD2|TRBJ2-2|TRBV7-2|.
CASSPGAAGSAGELFF
TGTGCCAGCAGCCCTGGGGCAGCGGGATCGGCCGGGGAGCTGTTTTTT
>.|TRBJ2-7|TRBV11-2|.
CASSLQTYEQYF
TGTGCCAGCAGCTTACAGACCTACGAGCAGTACTTC
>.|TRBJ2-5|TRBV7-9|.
CASSPQETQYF
TGTGCCAGCAGCCCGCAAGAGACCCAGTACTTC
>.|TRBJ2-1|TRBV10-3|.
CAVSRESIEQFF
TGTGCCGTATCACGGGAGTCGATTGAGCAGTTCTTC
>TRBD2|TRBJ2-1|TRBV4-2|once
CASSSLGVSGTYNEQFF
TGTGCCAGCAGCTCCCTAGGTGTAAGCGGGACGTACAATGAGCAGTTCTTC
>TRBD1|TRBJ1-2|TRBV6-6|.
CASRQGRSNYGYTF
TGTGCCAGCCGACAGGGTAGGTCTAACTATGGCTACACCTTC
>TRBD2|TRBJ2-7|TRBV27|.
CASRPILAGKVYEQYF
TGTGCCAGCAGACCCATTCTAGCGGGAAAGGTATACGAGCAGTACTTC
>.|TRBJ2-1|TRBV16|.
CASSQGDSNEQFF
TGTGCCAGCAGCCAGGGGGACTCAAATGAGCAGTTCTTC
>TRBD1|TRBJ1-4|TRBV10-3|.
CAISDPGQDEKLFF
TGTGCCATCAGTGACCCGGGACAGGATGAAAAACTGTTTTTT
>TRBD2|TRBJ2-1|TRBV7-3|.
CASSLYGLADNEQFF
TGTGCCAGCAGCTTATACGGACTAGCGGACAATGAGCAGTTCTTC
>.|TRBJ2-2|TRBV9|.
CASSVAQGFTGELFF
TGTGCCAGCAGCGTAGCCCAGGGGTTTACCGGGGAGCTGTTTTTT
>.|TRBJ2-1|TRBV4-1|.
CASSHKTDLTYNEQFF
TGCGCCAGCAGCCACAAGACGGACTTGACCTACAATGAGCAGTTCTTC
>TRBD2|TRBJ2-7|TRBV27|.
CASSSGTSGYEQYF
TGTGCCAGCAGTTCCGGGACTAGCGGCTACGAGCAGTACTTC
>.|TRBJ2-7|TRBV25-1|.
CASRSAGSYEQYF
TGTGCCAGCAGAAGCGCCGGCTCCTACGAGCAGTACTTC
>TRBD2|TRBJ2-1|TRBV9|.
CASSVTAGGRNEQFF
TGTGCCAGCAGCGTTACCGCGGGAGGCAGGAATGAGCAGTTCTTC
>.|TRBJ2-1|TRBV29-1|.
CSVEPREYSYNEQFF
TGCAGCGTTGAACCTAGGGAGTACTCCTACAATGAGCAGTTCTTC
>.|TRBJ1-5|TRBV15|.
CATSRDDSLRQPQHF
TGTGCCACCAGCAGAGATGACAGTTTGCGTCAGCCCCAGCATTTT
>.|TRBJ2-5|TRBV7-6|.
CASSEQETQYF
TGTGCCAGCAGCGAGCAAGAGACCCAGTACTTC
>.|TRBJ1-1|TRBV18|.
CASSREGEYTEAFF
TGTGCCAGCTCACGAGAGGGCGAGTACACTGAAGCTTTCTTT
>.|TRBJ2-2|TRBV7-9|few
CASSSTANTGELFF
TGTGCCAGCAGCTCCACAGCGAACACCGGGGAGCTGTTTTTT
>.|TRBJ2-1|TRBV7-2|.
CASSLEPGGNEQFF
TGTGCCAGCAGCTTAGAGCCCGGCGGCAATGAGCAGTTCTTC
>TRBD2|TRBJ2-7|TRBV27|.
CASRYGTSGSYEQYF
TGTGCCAGCAGGTACGGGACTAGCGGGAGTTACGAGCAGTACTTC
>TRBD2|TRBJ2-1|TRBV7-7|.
CASSLAGHNNEQFF
TGTGCTAGCAGCTTAGCGGGACATAACAATGAGCAGTTCTTC
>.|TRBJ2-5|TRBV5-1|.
CASSLTGQPQETQYF
TGCGCCAGCAGCCTGACCGGACAGCCACAAGAGACCCAGTACTTC
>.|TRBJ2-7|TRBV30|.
CAWSVQGSYEQYF
TGTGCCTGGAGTGTGCAGGGTTCCTACGAGCAGTACTTC
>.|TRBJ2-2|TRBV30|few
CAWISNVGQNTGELFF
TGTGCCTGGATTAGTAACGTGGGGCAGAACACCGGGGAGCTGTTTTTT
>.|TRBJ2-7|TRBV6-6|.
CASSYGGLDEQYF
TGTGCCAGCAGTTACGGGGGCTTGGACGAGCAGTACTTC
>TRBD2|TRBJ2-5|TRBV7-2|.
CASSLLRTSGRAREETQYF
TGTGCCAGCAGCTTACTTCGGACTAGCGGGAGGGCCAGGGAAGAGACCCAGTACTTC
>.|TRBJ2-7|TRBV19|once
CASSAGQSYEQYF
TGTGCCAGTAGTGCGGGACAGAGCTACGAGCAGTACTTC
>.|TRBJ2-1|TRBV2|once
CASSLQGYNEQFF
TGTGCCAGCAGTTTGCAGGGTTACAATGAGCAGTTCTTC
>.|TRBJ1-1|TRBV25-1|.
CASSEPGVTEAFF
TGTGCCAGCAGTGAACCGGGGGTTACTGAAGCTTTCTTT
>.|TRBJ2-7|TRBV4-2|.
CASSRGVYEQYF
TGTGCCAGCAGCAGGGGCGTTTACGAGCAGTACTTC
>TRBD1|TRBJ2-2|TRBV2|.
CASRPGTGTGELFF
TGTGCCAGCAGACCCGGGACAGGTACCGGGGAGCTGTTTTTT